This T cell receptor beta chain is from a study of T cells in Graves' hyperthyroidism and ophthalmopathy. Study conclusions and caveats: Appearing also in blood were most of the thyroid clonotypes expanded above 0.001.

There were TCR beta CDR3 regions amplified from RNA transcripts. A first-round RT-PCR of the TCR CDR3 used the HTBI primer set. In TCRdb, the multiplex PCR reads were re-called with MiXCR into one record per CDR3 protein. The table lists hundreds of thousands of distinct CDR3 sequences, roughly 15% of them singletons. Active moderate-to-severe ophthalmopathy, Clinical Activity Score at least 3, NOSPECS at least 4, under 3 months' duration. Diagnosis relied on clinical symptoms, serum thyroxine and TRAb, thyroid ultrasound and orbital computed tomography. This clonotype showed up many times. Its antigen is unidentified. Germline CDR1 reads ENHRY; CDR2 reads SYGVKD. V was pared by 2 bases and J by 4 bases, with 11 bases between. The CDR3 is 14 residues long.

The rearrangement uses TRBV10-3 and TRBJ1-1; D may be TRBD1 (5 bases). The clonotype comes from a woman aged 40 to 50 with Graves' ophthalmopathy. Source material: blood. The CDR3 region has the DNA TGTGCCATCAGTGAGGACAGTTGGGGCACTGAAGCTTTCTTT. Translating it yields CAISEDSWGTEAFF.